This T cell receptor beta chain was identified in a study of neurological immune-mediated disorders. A 10-nucleotide random UMI tagged transcripts in template-switch 5'RACE cDNA synthesis. Every sequencing run gave over 200 million TCR-beta sequences, taken from 15-18 subjects. TCRdb called the 5' RACE reads again in MiXCR, with one record for every CDR3 protein. The table shows about 65,000 distinct CDR3 sequences, with about 4% occurring only once. This clonotype was counted many times. Its matching antigen is unknown. Findings and caveats of the study: While HTLV-1-associated myelopathy showed the greatest TCR clonal expansion, multiple sclerosis showed the least, falling below healthy controls. Phylogenetic grouping assigned the repertoires of 18 of 34 multiple sclerosis patients to a single related-CDR3 cluster, which may represent a signature.

The receptor was isolated from a man aged 50-59 years with multiple sclerosis. What was sequenced was PBMCs.

The CDR3 bases are TGCAGTGCTAGGACAATAGCGGGGGGGCCCAATGAGCAGTTCTTC. As protein: CSARTIAGGPNEQFF. The gene calls are TRBV20-1 and TRBJ2-1; 11 nucleotides line up with TRBD2. CDR3 size: 15 residues. In germline, CDR1 is DFQATT, CDR2 SNEGSKA (reference sequence). The J segment lost 6 bases and the V segment lost 3 bases, leaving 7 bases of the junction unmatched.